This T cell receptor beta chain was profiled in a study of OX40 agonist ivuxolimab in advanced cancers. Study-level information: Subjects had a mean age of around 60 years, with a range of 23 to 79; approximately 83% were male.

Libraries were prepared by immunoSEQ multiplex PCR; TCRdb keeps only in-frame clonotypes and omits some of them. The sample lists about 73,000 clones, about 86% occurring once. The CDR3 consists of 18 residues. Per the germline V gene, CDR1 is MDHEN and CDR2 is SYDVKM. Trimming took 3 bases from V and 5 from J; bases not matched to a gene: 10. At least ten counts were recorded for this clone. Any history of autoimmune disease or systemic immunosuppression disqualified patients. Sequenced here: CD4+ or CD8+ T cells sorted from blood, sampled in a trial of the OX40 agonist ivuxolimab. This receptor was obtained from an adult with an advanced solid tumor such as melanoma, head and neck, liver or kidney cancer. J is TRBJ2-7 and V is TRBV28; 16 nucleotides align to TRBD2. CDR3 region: CASSFSHGTSGRADEQYF. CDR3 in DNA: TGTGCCAGCAGTTTTTCCCACGGGACTAGCGGGAGGGCTGACGAGCAGTACTTC. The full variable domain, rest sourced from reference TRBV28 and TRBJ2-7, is DVKVTQSSRYLVKRTGEKVFLECVQDMDHENMFWYRQDPGLGLRLIYFSYDVKMKEKGDIPEGYSVSREKKERFSLILESASTNQTSMYLCASSFSHGTSGRADEQYFGPGTRLTVT.